Shown below are 32 T cell receptor beta chains from a single sample sequenced in a study of T-cell reconstitution after alpha-beta-depleted transplantation in children. Preparation of the TCRbeta library involved a method that used unique molecular identifiers. One entry per CDR3 protein, called by TCRdb with MiXCR from the PCR reads. The repertoire holds some 400,000 distinct CDR3 sequences, with about a fifth as singletons. The sample consisted of PBMCs from the stem cell graft donor, taken from the stem cell graft. Source of these receptors: a human donor who donated a stem cell graft to a child with acute myeloid leukemia.

CDR3 amino acids: CASSAGGYGYTF. The CDR3 bases are TGTGCCAGCAGTGCAGGGGGCTATGGCTACACCTTC. The chain joins TRBV28 to TRBJ1-2; TRBD1 matches at 7 bases. V shed 5 bases, J shed 4 bases, and the junction held 1 base outside the gene matches. In germline, CDR1 is MDHEN, CDR2 SYDVKM. There are 12 residues in the CDR3.

The genes are TRBV11-3 and TRBJ2-2; TRBD2 aligns across 8 bases. Germline CDR1 and CDR2: SGHNT and YENEEA. Trimming cost V 5 bases and J 6 bases; bases outside gene matches: 11. CDR3 length: 16 amino acids. CDR3 residues: CASSLSGSGTAGELFF. The CDR3 nucleotides read TGTGCCAGCAGCCTGAGTGGTAGCGGGACGGCCGGGGAGCTGTTTTTT.

This clonotype was counted a few times. Given a much more abundant clone one base away, this may be a read error. The chain carries TRBV12-3 or TRBV12-4 and TRBJ1-5; 7 nucleotides align to TRBD1. After removal of 5 bases from V and 2 bases from J, the junction contained 3 bases not matched to a gene. This CDR3 has 14 residues. The CDR3 reads CASSITGGNQPQHF. As DNA, the CDR3 is TGTGCCAGCAGTATAACAGGGGGCAATCAGCCCCAGCATTTT.

This clonotype was counted at least ten times. The CDR3 sequence is CSARREVMADTQYF. CDR3 sequence (DNA): TGCAGTGCTAGGCGGGAAGTGATGGCAGATACGCAGTATTTT. The rearrangement uses TRBV20-1 and TRBJ2-3, with D possibly being TRBD2 (6 bases). Germline V gene lookup returns CDR1 DFQATT and CDR2 SNEGSKA (reference sequence). The CDR3 is made up of 14 amino acids. Trimming cost V 3 bases and J 4 bases, with 14 bases left between them.

A few counts support this clonotype. The chain is built from TRBV12-3 or TRBV12-4 and TRBJ1-1; perhaps TRBD1 as D (5 bases). The V end lost 6 bases, the J end lost 1 base, and 12 bases lay between the germline ends. This CDR3 is built from 14 residues. The CDR3 DNA is TGTGCCAGCAGCCCCGGGACCCAGAACACTGAAGCTTTCTTT. Its protein is CASSPGTQNTEAFF.

CDR3 region: CASGRLLETQYF. CDR3 DNA: TGTGCCAGCGGGAGATTGTTGGAGACCCAGTACTTC. The V call is TRBV2, the J call TRBJ2-5; possible D gene TRBD2, 5 bases. Trimming removed 8 bases at V and 5 bases at J, with 12 bases between. Germline V lookup: CDR1 SNHLY, CDR2 FYNNEI. CDR3 size: 12 residues.

The sample holds a few counts of this clonotype. CDR3 sequence: CASSQDPGNSGANVLTF. CDR3 DNA: TGCGCCAGCAGCCAAGACCCAGGGAACTCTGGGGCCAACGTCCTGACTTTC. The V gene is TRBV4-3, the J gene TRBJ2-6, with D tentatively TRBD1 (5 bases). Trimming took off 0 bases at V and 0 bases at J, with 9 bases between the two ends. Looked up from germline, CDR1 is LGHNA and CDR2 is YSLEER. This CDR3 has 17 amino acids.

This clonotype was recorded a few times. The chain recombines TRBV6-5 with TRBJ2-7, with D unclear. The germline V gene encodes CDR1 MNHEY and CDR2 SVGAGI. This CDR3 is built from 15 residues. V gave up 0 bases and J gave up 3 bases, with 12 bases separating them. The CDR3 protein is CASSYSTLSSYEQYF. The CDR3, as DNA: TGTGCCAGCAGTTACTCGACTTTGAGCAGCTACGAGCAGTACTTC.

This clonotype was found a few times. The chain joins TRBV27 to TRBJ2-1; 9 bases are shared with TRBD1. The germline V gene encodes CDR1 MNHEY and CDR2 SMNVEV (reference sequence). This CDR3 has 14 amino acids. Trimming removed 6 bases from V and 8 bases from J; junction bases left unmatched: 8. CDR3 sequence reads: CASSLGTGLDEQFF. The CDR3 region has the DNA TGTGCCAGCAGCCTCGGGACAGGGTTGGATGAGCAGTTCTTC.

This clonotype turned up a few times. This sequence joins TRBV20-1 and TRBJ2-7, with 7 positions matching TRBD2. Germline V gene data show CDR1 as DFQATT and CDR2 as SNEGSKA (reference sequence). This CDR3 has 14 residues. The trim removed 7 bases at V and 6 bases at J, leaving 15 bases unmatched. The CDR3 nucleotides read TGCAGTGACCCCCGAAGGGAGGGTTGGGGCGAGCAGTACTTC. It encodes CSDPRREGWGEQYF.

This chain uses TRBV28 with TRBJ2-3; 8 nucleotides line up with TRBD2. Trimming removed 3 bases from V and 2 bases from J; junction bases left unmatched: 10. This CDR3 has 17 amino acids. Germline assignment: CDR1 MDHEN and CDR2 SYDVKM. The CDR3 loop reads CASSFPYGRDYTDTQYF. CDR3 in DNA: TGTGCCAGCAGTTTCCCCTACGGGAGGGACTACACAGATACGCAGTATTTT. Supplemented by reference TRBV28 and TRBJ2-3, the full variable domain reads DVKVTQSSRYLVKRTGEKVFLECVQDMDHENMFWYRQDPGLGLRLIYFSYDVKMKEKGDIPEGYSVSREKKERFSLILESASTNQTSMYLCASSFPYGRDYTDTQYFGPGTRLTVL.

The rearrangement uses TRBV4-2 and TRBJ2-7, with a tentative D call TRBD1 (5 bases). Germline CDR1 reads LGHNA; CDR2 reads YNFKEQ. The CDR3 extends over 15 amino acids. Trimming pared 0 bases from V and 2 bases from J, leaving 11 bases between. CDR3 loop: CASSQEVQAAYEQYF. CDR3 nucleotides: TGTGCCAGCAGCCAAGAAGTACAGGCCGCCTACGAGCAGTACTTC.

The chain uses TRBV4-1 and TRBJ1-1, with TRBD1 as a possible D gene (6 bases). The CDR3 has 14 residues. From germline, CDR1 is MGHRA and CDR2 YSYEKL. Trimming pared 2 bases from V and 4 bases from J, leaving 11 bases between. DNA for the CDR3: TGCGCCAGCAGCCAATCAAGGGGGTCCACTGAAGCTTTCTTT. Amino acids: CASSQSRGSTEAFF.

This clonotype has a count of ten or more. The chain combines TRBV7-6 with TRBJ2-1, with a weak D call TRBD2 (5 bases). Germline CDR1 is SGHVS and CDR2 is FNYEAQ. The CDR3 extends over 16 amino acids. V was shortened by 1 base and J by 4 bases, with 14 bases between the two germline ends. CDR3 protein: CASSLDLAGRYNEQFF. DNA for the CDR3: TGTGCCAGCAGCTTAGATCTAGCTGGGAGATACAATGAGCAGTTCTTC.

The rearrangement links TRBV12-3 or TRBV12-4 to TRBJ1-5, with TRBD1 as a possible D gene (6 bases). CDR3 size: 15 residues. Trimming pared 6 bases from V and 0 bases from J, leaving 12 bases between. The CDR3 region is CASRTQGNSNQPQHF. The CDR3 nucleotides are TGTGCCAGCAGGACACAGGGAAATAGCAATCAGCCCCAGCATTTT.

The chain recombines TRBV6-2 or TRBV6-3 with TRBJ2-5; 7 nucleotides line up with TRBD1. The V segment lost 5 bases and the J segment 0 bases; nucleotides outside the gene matches: 6. This CDR3 region has 15 residues. Per the germline V gene, CDR1 is MNHEY and CDR2 is SVGEGT. In DNA, the CDR3 is TGTGCCAGCAGTCGTTACAGGGGACACCAAGAGACCCAGTACTTC. Residues: CASSRYRGHQETQYF.

Here the CDR3 DNA reads TGTGCCAGCAGTTCCGTCCGACTAGCGGGAAGGATCGGGGAGCTGTTTTTT. This translates into CASSSVRLAGRIGELFF. The chain combines TRBV27 with TRBJ2-2; 11 nucleotides agree with TRBD2. The J segment lost 7 bases and the V segment lost 4 bases, leaving 11 bases of the junction unmatched. Germline assignment: CDR1 MNHEY and CDR2 SMNVEV (reference sequence). The CDR3 runs 17 residues.

The V gene is TRBV20-1, the J gene TRBJ2-5; 8 nucleotides agree with TRBD1. V shed 5 bases and J 3 bases; nucleotides not matched to a gene: 11. The CDR3 has 15 amino acids. Germline V gene sequence: CDR1 DFQATT, CDR2 SNEGSKA (reference sequence). CDR3 nucleotide sequence: TGCAGTGCTCCAACCGCAGGGGGCATCAAAGAGACCCAGTACTTC. Protein: CSAPTAGGIKETQYF.

The chain links TRBV25-1 to TRBJ1-4, with D perhaps matching TRBD1 (5 bases). CDR3 length: 15 amino acids. Trimming removed 6 bases from V and 2 bases from J, with 13 bases in between. Germline lookup yields CDR1 MGHDK and CDR2 SYGVNS. This chain's CDR3 is CASSGTVSTNEKLFF. The DNA of the CDR3 is TGTGCCAGCAGCGGGACGGTATCGACTAATGAAAAACTGTTTTTT.

J is TRBJ2-7 and V is TRBV27; a possible D gene is TRBD1 (5 bases). Germline CDR1 reads MNHEY; CDR2 reads SMNVEV (reference sequence). The CDR3 loop spans 12 amino acids. Between the trimmed V and J ends, which lost 4 bases and 3 bases, there was a span of 7 bases. CDR3 DNA: TGTGCCAGCAGTTGGGGCTTCTACGAGCAGTACTTC. Residues: CASSWGFYEQYF.

This clonotype occurred a few times. This rearrangement joins TRBV27 to TRBJ2-7; the match to TRBD2 covers 8 bases. The junction had 8 bases not matched to a gene; V was cut back by 3 bases and J by 7 bases. CDR1 is MNHEY, CDR2 SMNVEV, per germline (reference sequence). The CDR3 runs to 14 residues. The CDR3 protein is CASSLGLGSQEQYF. DNA for the CDR3: TGTGCCAGCAGTTTGGGACTAGGCTCGCAGGAGCAGTACTTC.

This clonotype was detected only a few times. V and J are TRBV7-9 and TRBJ2-5, with D perhaps TRBD1 (5 bases). The V and J ends lost 5 bases and 3 bases respectively, with 10 bases between them. CDR1 and CDR2 (germline): SEHNR, FQNEAQ (reference sequence). This CDR3 comprises 13 residues. CDR3 in amino acids: CASSGWGEETQYF. The DNA of the CDR3 is TGTGCCAGCAGCGGATGGGGCGAAGAGACCCAGTACTTC.

This clonotype was picked up many times. The chain employs TRBV20-1 and TRBJ2-5; TRBD2 matches at 9 bases. CDR3 length: 13 residues. CDR1 and CDR2 from the germline V gene are DFQATT and SNEGSKA (reference sequence). V was pared by 3 bases and J by 3 bases, with 2 bases of the junction left unmatched. In DNA, the CDR3 is TGCAGTGCTAGCCGACTAGCGGAAGAGACCCAGTACTTC. Amino acids: CSASRLAEETQYF.

CDR3 sequence (DNA): TGTGCCAGTAAATCCGTGACGGAAGCCTCCTACGAGCAGTACTTC. It translates to CASKSVTEASYEQYF. The rearrangement joins TRBV19 to TRBJ2-7, with unresolved D. Germline assignment: CDR1 LNHDA and CDR2 SQIVND (reference sequence). CDR3 length: 15 residues. The V end was cut by 7 bases, the J end by 0 bases, with 16 bases between.

The sample holds many counts of this clonotype. V usage is TRBV24-1 and J usage is TRBJ2-3, with TRBD1 as a possible D gene (6 bases). CDR1 is KGHDR and CDR2 is SFDVKD in the germline V gene. The CDR3 has 13 residues. V was pared by 5 bases and J by 5 bases, with 10 bases between. CDR3 loop: CATSGTGRDTQYF. CDR3 coding DNA: TGTGCCACCAGTGGAACAGGGAGAGATACGCAGTATTTT.

The chain links TRBV11-2 to TRBJ2-2; 12 bases are a match to TRBD2. With V trimmed by 4 bases and J by 4 bases, 10 bases remained unmatched. Germline V gene sequence: CDR1 SGHAT, CDR2 FQNNGV. The CDR3 loop spans 18 amino acids. The CDR3 nucleotides are TGTGCCAGCAGCTGGTGGACTAGCGGGATCGGGGGCACCGGGGAGCTGTTTTTT. Translation gives CASSWWTSGIGGTGELFF.

The CDR3 DNA sequence: TGTGCCAGCAGCTTAGTAGGACAGGGGGGCACTGAAGCTTTCTTT. As protein: CASSLVGQGGTEAFF. The chain combines TRBV7-2 with TRBJ1-1, with 10 bases aligning to TRBD1. The ends lost 1 base at V and 4 bases at J; junction bases unmatched: 3. The V gene's germline CDR1 is SGHTA and CDR2 FQGNSA. The CDR3 length is 15 residues.

The sample holds one count of this clonotype. The chain combines TRBV20-1 with TRBJ2-7, with 8 bases matching TRBD2. The trim removed 1 base at V and 0 bases at J, leaving 11 bases unmatched. The CDR3 contains 17 residues. The germline V gene has CDR1 DFQATT and CDR2 SNEGSKA (reference sequence). The CDR3: CSARVPSGPTSSYEQYF. CDR3 nucleotide sequence: TGCAGTGCTAGAGTCCCTAGCGGGCCTACAAGCTCCTACGAGCAGTACTTC.

The rearrangement links TRBV6-5 to TRBJ2-7; a possible D gene is TRBD2 (5 bases). CDR1 and CDR2 (germline): MNHEY, SVGAGI. With 0 bases removed from V and 7 bases from J, the gap between germline ends came to 25 bases. The CDR3 length is 18 residues. CDR3 residues: CASSYSGLIAPSHEEQYF. The CDR3 DNA sequence: TGTGCCAGCAGTTACTCAGGCTTGATAGCGCCATCCCATGAGGAGCAGTACTTC.

The V gene is TRBV9, the J gene TRBJ2-4, with 7 bases identical to TRBD1. The CDR3 runs to 17 residues. Per germline, CDR1 SGDLS and CDR2 YYNGEE. V shed 0 bases and J 0 bases; nucleotides not matched to a gene: 6. The CDR3: CASSVAGDSLAKNIQYF. CDR3 coding DNA: TGTGCCAGCAGCGTAGCTGGGGACAGCCTAGCCAAAAACATTCAGTACTTC. The whole variable domain, remainder taken from reference TRBV9 and TRBJ2-4, is DSGVTQTPKHLITATGQRVTLRCSPRSGDLSVYWYQQSLDQGLQFLIQYYNGEERAKGNILERFSAQQFPDLHSELNLSSLELGDSALYFCASSVAGDSLAKNIQYFGAGTRLSVL.

This clonotype was observed a few times. The V call is TRBV29-1, the J call TRBJ1-1; possible D gene TRBD1, 5 bases. With 8 bases removed from V and 5 bases from J, the gap between germline ends came to 18 bases. CDR3 size: 13 residues. Per germline, CDR1 SQVTM and CDR2 ANQGSEA. The CDR3 here is CSPQLSGGTEAFF. For the CDR3, the DNA is TGCAGCCCCCAACTCTCTGGGGGGACTGAAGCTTTCTTT.

The chain employs TRBV27 and TRBJ2-4; D gene ambiguous. CDR1 is MNHEY and CDR2 is SMNVEV in the germline V gene (reference sequence). The CDR3 runs 14 residues. V lost 2 bases and J 1 base, leaving 6 bases between the germline ends. CDR3 amino acids: CASSLGIAKNIQYF. As DNA, the CDR3 is TGTGCCAGCAGTTTAGGGATCGCCAAAAACATTCAGTACTTC.